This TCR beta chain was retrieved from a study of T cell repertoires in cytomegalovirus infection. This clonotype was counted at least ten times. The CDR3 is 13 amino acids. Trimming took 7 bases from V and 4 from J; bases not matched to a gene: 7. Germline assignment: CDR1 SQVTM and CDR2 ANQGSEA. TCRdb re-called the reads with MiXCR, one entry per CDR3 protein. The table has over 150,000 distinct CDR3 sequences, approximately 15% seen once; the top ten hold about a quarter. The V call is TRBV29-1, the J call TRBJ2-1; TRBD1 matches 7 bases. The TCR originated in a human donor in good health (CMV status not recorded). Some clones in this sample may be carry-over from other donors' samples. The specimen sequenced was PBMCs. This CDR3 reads CSADRSLYNEQFF. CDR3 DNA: TGCAGCGCGGACAGGTCCCTTTACAATGAGCAGTTCTTC.